One sample yielded the 27 T cell receptor beta chains listed below, sequenced in a study of T cell repertoires in ileal Crohn's disease. Here immunoSEQ multiplex PCR was the method, and the copy in TCRdb shows in-frame clones only, minus some. In the table there are nearly 7,000 clones, 70% to 85% of which are singletons. Material for sequencing was ileal tissue. The source is an adult with Crohn's disease.

This clone was picked up one time. The rearrangement joins TRBV18 to TRBJ1-1; a possible D gene is TRBD1 (5 bases). The length of the CDR3 is 14 residues. Trimming cost V 2 bases and J 4 bases, with 11 bases left between them. Germline CDR1 is KGHSH and CDR2 is LQKENI. This CDR3 reads CASSPGIGATEAFF. CDR3 DNA sequence: TGTGCCAGCTCACCAGGCATAGGGGCCACTGAAGCTTTCTTT.

The chain recombines TRBV6-1 with TRBJ2-5; TRBD2 agrees at 7 bases. The CDR3 runs 13 residues. Germline trimming cut 8 bases from V and 3 bases from J; bases unmatched to any gene: 6. The germline gives CDR1 MNHNS, CDR2 SASEGT. The CDR3 nucleotides are TGTGCCAGCTCAGCGGGACCTAAAGAGACCCAGTACTTC. Amino acids: CASSAGPKETQYF.

The rearrangement uses TRBV7-2 and TRBJ2-5, with a weak D call TRBD2 (6 bases). The end of the DNA aligns better with TRBJ2-7, so the J call may be wrong. The CDR3 extends over 13 amino acids. Germline assignment: CDR1 SGHTA and CDR2 FQGNSA. The DNA of the CDR3 is TGTGCCAGCAGCCCGAGACGGGGGTACGAGCAGTACTTC. This sequence encodes CASSPRRGYEQYF.

The chain is built from TRBV6-5 and TRBJ1-2; D may be TRBD1 (5 bases). The germline V gene encodes CDR1 MNHEY and CDR2 SVGAGI. This CDR3 comprises 14 residues. The ends were cut back, 5 bases at V and 2 bases at J, with 12 bases in the middle. CDR3 nucleotides: TGTGCCAGCAGTACAGGCCCCTTAAACTATGGCTACACCTTC. Translation: CASSTGPLNYGYTF.

The sample holds one count of this clone. The CDR3 DNA reads TGTGCCAGCTCACCTAAGGACAGCCCGCTTTACACAGATACGCAGTATTTT. Encoded protein: CASSPKDSPLYTDTQYF. V is TRBV18 and J is TRBJ2-3; possible D gene TRBD1, 6 bases. Deletions cut 3 bases from V and 2 bases from J, with 18 bases between. Germline V gene data show CDR1 as KGHSH and CDR2 as LQKENI. The CDR3 extends over 17 amino acids.

This clone was recorded only once. The chain combines TRBV5-6 with TRBJ1-5; 8 nucleotides agree with TRBD1. The ends lost 4 bases at V and 9 bases at J; junction bases unmatched: 6. The CDR3 is made up of 13 amino acids. Germline CDR1 and CDR2: SGHDT and YYEEEE. The CDR3 DNA sequence: TGTGCCAGCAGCCAACAGGGGGTTCGGCCCCAGCATTTT. Translated, it gives CASSQQGVRPQHF.

The rearrangement joins TRBV5-1 to TRBJ1-2; 11 positions match TRBD1. Germline V gives CDR1 SGHRS, CDR2 YFSETQ. The V segment lost 2 bases and the J segment 6 bases; nucleotides outside the gene matches: 6. The CDR3 is 15 residues long. This CDR3 reads CASSFSPGQGDGYTF. The CDR3 DNA is TGCGCCAGCAGCTTTTCCCCGGGACAGGGGGATGGCTACACCTTC.

This rearrangement joins TRBV11-2 to TRBJ2-7; TRBD2 agrees at 9 bases. The CDR3 length is 16 residues. Germline CDR1 reads SGHAT; CDR2 reads FQNNGV. With V trimmed by 1 base and J by 2 bases, 6 bases remained unmatched. The CDR3 nucleotides read TGTGCCAGCAGCTTAGGGTCCAGCGGGGGGCCCTACGAGCAGTACTTC. Translating gives CASSLGSSGGPYEQYF. Full variable domain (rest looked up from reference TRBV11-2 and TRBJ2-7): EAGVAQSPRYKIIEKRQSVAFWCNPISGHATLYWYQQILGQGPKLLIQFQNNGVVDDSQLPKDRFSAERLKGVDSTLKIQPAKLEDSAVYLCASSLGSSGGPYEQYFGPGTRLTVT.

This sequence joins TRBV6-1 and TRBJ2-7; perhaps TRBD2 as D (5 bases). Trimming took 4 bases from V and 3 from J, leaving 7 bases between them. The CDR3 contains 12 residues. CDR1 and CDR2 (germline): MNHNS, SASEGT. As DNA, the CDR3 is TGTGCCAGCAGTGGCCGGGACTACGAGCAGTACTTC. Translation gives CASSGRDYEQYF.

J is TRBJ2-3 and V is TRBV9; tentative D call: TRBD2 (6 bases). The CDR3 is made up of 15 amino acids. Trimming removed 0 bases at V and 0 bases at J, with 8 bases between. Germline lookup yields CDR1 SGDLS and CDR2 YYNGEE. In DNA, the CDR3 is TGTGCCAGCAGCGTAGGGAGCGGGAGCACAGATACGCAGTATTTT. Translation gives CASSVGSGSTDTQYF.

The rearrangement joins TRBV30 to TRBJ2-4; 8 bases agree with TRBD2. This CDR3 contains 14 residues. The junction had 4 bases not matched to a gene; V was cut back by 1 base and J by 5 bases. In germline, CDR1 is GTSNPN, CDR2 SVGIG (reference sequence). The CDR3 reads CAWSGGGGQNIQYF. The DNA for the CDR3 is TGTGCCTGGAGTGGGGGCGGGGGGCAAAACATTCAGTACTTC.

A word on this clone: A junction boundary mismatches the germline segment, possibly from a read error. The chain couples TRBV5-6 to TRBJ1-2, with D perhaps matching TRBD1 (5 bases). The CDR3 runs 17 residues. CDR1 is SGHDT and CDR2 is YYEEEE in the germline V gene. The CDR3 DNA sequence: TGTGCCAGCAGCTTGTTCATCCCGATGGGGACTAACTATGGCCACACCTTC. Translation gives CASSLFIPMGTNYGHTF.

This sequence joins TRBV2 and TRBJ1-1; D unclear. The CDR3 sequence is 12 residues long. Trimming shortened V by 7 bases and J by 4 bases, and 10 bases separated the two germline ends. Germline V gene lookup returns CDR1 SNHLY and CDR2 FYNNEI. The CDR3: CASKDPGTEAFF. CDR3 nucleotide sequence: TGTGCCAGCAAAGACCCGGGCACTGAAGCTTTCTTT. The entire variable domain, with the rest obtained from reference TRBV2 and TRBJ1-1, is as follows: EPEVTQTPSHQVTQMGQEVILRCVPISNHLYFYWYRQILGQKVEFLVSFYNNEISEKSEIFDDQFSVERPDGSNFTLKIRSTKLEDSAMYFCASKDPGTEAFFGQGTRLTVV.

This chain joins TRBV11-1 and TRBJ2-1; 7 bases fit TRBD2. The J segment lost 4 bases and the V segment lost 5 bases, leaving 8 bases of the junction unmatched. The germline gives CDR1 SGHAT, CDR2 FQDESV (reference sequence). The CDR3 is made up of 15 amino acids. The CDR3 nucleotides are TGTGCCAGCAGCCTACTTGCGGGGGATTACAATGAGCAGTTCTTC. It codes for CASSLLAGDYNEQFF.

The rearrangement uses TRBV9 and TRBJ2-7, with D hard to call. The CDR3 is 14 amino acids. Trimming removed 0 bases from V and 0 bases from J, with 7 bases in between. Germline CDR1 SGDLS, CDR2 YYNGEE. The CDR3, as DNA: TGTGCCAGCAGCGTAGCGGCTAGCTCCTACGAGCAGTACTTC. Residues: CASSVAASSYEQYF.

The V call is TRBV25-1, the J call TRBJ2-7, with 10 positions matching TRBD1. After removal of 6 bases from V and 9 bases from J, the junction contained 17 bases not matched to a gene. In germline, CDR1 is MGHDK, CDR2 SYGVNS. The length of the CDR3 is 16 residues. In DNA, the CDR3 is TGTGCCAGCAGCACTGCCGCCGGGACAGGGGTGTTACGGCAGTACTTC. Translating it yields CASSTAAGTGVLRQYF.

The table lists this clone with a few counts. The V and J genes are TRBV7-2 and TRBJ2-6, with D unclear. Looked up from germline, CDR1 is SGHTA and CDR2 is FQGNSA. The CDR3 covers 15 residues. The V gene lost 1 base and the J gene lost 2 bases, with 6 bases spanning the gap. The CDR3 DNA sequence: TGTGCCAGCAGCTTAGGTCAGGCTGGGGCCAACGTCCTGACTTTC. Encoded protein: CASSLGQAGANVLTF.

This clone turned up a few times. This chain connects TRBV5-1 to TRBJ2-7, with D perhaps matching TRBD2 (5 bases). The CDR3 spans 17 residues. V was clipped by 1 base and J by 0 bases, with 17 bases between them. Germline V CDR1 and CDR2: SGHRS, YFSETQ. Written as DNA, the CDR3 is TGCGCCAGCAGCTTGAGCCCGATCGAGGCGGGCTCCTACGAGCAGTACTTC. Translated: CASSLSPIEAGSYEQYF.

The chain joins TRBV30 to TRBJ2-1; 12 bases match TRBD2. The CDR3 is 14 amino acids. Germline V gives CDR1 GTSNPN, CDR2 SVGIG (reference sequence). The CDR3 nucleotides read TGTGGACTAGCGGGGGTTAGCTCCTACAATGAGCAGTTCTTC. Translated, it gives CGLAGVSSYNEQFF. The full variable domain, in which reference TRBV30 and TRBJ2-1 provide the parts outside the CDR3, is SQTIHQWPATLVQPVGSPLSLECTVEGTSNPNLYWYRQAAGRGLQLLFYSVGIGQISSEVPQNLSASRPQDRQFILSSKKLLLSDSGFYLCGLAGVSSYNEQFFGPGTRLTVL.

J is TRBJ2-1 and V is TRBV13, with TRBD1 matching 10 bases. The CDR3 sequence is 15 residues long. The germline gives CDR1 PRHDT, CDR2 FYEKMQ (reference sequence). J was trimmed by 6 bases and V by 7 bases; bases with no gene match: 9. The CDR3 sequence: CASKIRDRGLNEQFF. For the CDR3, the DNA is TGTGCCAGCAAGATAAGAGACAGGGGGCTCAATGAGCAGTTCTTC.

V gene TRBV27 combines with J gene TRBJ2-5; 8 bases are shared with TRBD2. The J call may not be correct, given that the DNA end is closer to TRBJ2-7. Per the germline V gene, CDR1 is MNHEY and CDR2 is SMNVEV (reference sequence). The CDR3 length is 15 residues. CDR3 DNA sequence: TGTGCCAGCAGCCGATCCGGGACTAGGAACGACGAGCAGTACTTC. It yields the protein CASSRSGTRNDEQYF.

The chain uses TRBV5-1 and TRBJ1-1; 7 bases line up with TRBD1. This CDR3 has 15 residues. Germline V gives CDR1 SGHRS, CDR2 YFSETQ. V lost 2 bases and J lost 4; bases outside the gene matches: 8. The CDR3 sequence is CASSLMPGGTTEAFF. CDR3 coding DNA: TGCGCCAGCAGCTTAATGCCAGGGGGTACCACTGAAGCTTTCTTT.

To note about this clone: At one of its ends the junction is not consistent with the germline gene, which may arise from a read error. This chain connects TRBV7-7 to TRBJ2-5; 10 bases are shared with TRBD1. The CDR3 is 14 residues long. Germline V gene data show CDR1 as SSHAT and CDR2 as FNYEAQ (reference sequence). CDR3: CASSPDRGTETQYF. The CDR3, as DNA: TGTGCTAGCAGCCCGGACAGGGGGACAGAGACCCAGTACTTC.

The sample holds a few counts of this clone. Here the CDR3 reads CASSPGQNYGYTF. Here the CDR3 DNA reads TGTGCCAGCAGCCCGGGACAGAACTATGGCTACACCTTC. The gene calls are TRBV7-8 and TRBJ1-2, with 7 positions matching TRBD1. Germline V gene lookup returns CDR1 SGHVS and CDR2 FQNEAQ. V lost 5 bases and J lost 2; bases outside the gene matches: 2. CDR3 size: 13 residues.

This clone occurred once. The J gene is TRBJ2-3, the V gene TRBV13; D might be TRBD2 (7 bases). With 5 bases removed from V and 2 bases from J, the gap between germline ends came to 14 bases. Germline CDR1 is PRHDT and CDR2 is FYEKMQ (reference sequence). The CDR3 runs 15 residues. CDR3 sequence reads: CASSIQGGPTDTQYF. CDR3 in DNA: TGTGCCAGCAGCATACAGGGAGGGCCCACAGATACGCAGTATTTT.

The genes are TRBV6-1 and TRBJ1-4; no reliable D call. From germline, CDR1 is MNHNS and CDR2 SASEGT. The V end lost 3 bases, the J end lost 4 bases, and 6 bases lay between the germline ends. The CDR3 extends over 13 amino acids. The CDR3 reads CASSDRLNEKLFF. The CDR3, as DNA: TGTGCCAGCAGTGACAGACTTAATGAAAAACTGTTTTTT.

The J gene is TRBJ2-7, the V gene TRBV30, with D maybe TRBD2 (6 bases). V was cut by 2 bases and J by 5 bases, with 10 bases left in between. Looked up from germline, CDR1 is GTSNPN and CDR2 is SVGIG (reference sequence). The CDR3 is 12 residues long. The CDR3 loop is CAWSTGGDEQYF. CDR3 nucleotides: TGTGCCTGGAGTACCGGGGGAGACGAGCAGTACTTC.